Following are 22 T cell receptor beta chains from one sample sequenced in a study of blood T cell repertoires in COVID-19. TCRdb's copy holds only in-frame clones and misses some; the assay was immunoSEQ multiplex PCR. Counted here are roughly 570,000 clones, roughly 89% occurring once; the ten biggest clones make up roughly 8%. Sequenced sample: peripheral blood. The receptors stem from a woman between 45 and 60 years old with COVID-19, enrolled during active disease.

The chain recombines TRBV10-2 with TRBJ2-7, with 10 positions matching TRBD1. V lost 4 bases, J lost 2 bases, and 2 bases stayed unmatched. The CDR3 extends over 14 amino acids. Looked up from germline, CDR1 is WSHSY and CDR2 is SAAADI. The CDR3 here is CASSVGTGAYEQYF. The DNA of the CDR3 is TGCGCCAGCAGTGTAGGGACAGGGGCCTACGAGCAGTACTTC.

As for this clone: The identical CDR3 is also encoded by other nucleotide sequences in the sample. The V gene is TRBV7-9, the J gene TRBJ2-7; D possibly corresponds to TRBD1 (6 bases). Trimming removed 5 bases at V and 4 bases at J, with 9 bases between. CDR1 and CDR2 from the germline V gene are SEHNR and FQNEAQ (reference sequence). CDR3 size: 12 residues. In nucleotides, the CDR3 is TGTGCCAGCAGCCCCACAGGGTACGAGCAGTACTTC. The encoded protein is CASSPTGYEQYF.

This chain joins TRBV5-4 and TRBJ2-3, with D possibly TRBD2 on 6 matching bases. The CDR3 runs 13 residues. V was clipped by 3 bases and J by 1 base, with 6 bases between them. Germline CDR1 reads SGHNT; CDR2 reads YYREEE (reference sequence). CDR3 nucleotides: TGTGCCAGCAGCTCGGGGGGCACAGATACGCAGTATTTT. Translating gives CASSSGGTDTQYF.

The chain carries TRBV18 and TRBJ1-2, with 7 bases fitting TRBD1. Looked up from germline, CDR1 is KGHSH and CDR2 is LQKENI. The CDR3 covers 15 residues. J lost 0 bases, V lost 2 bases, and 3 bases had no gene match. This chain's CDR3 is CASSPRTGSNYGYTF. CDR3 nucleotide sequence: TGTGCCAGCTCACCAAGGACAGGTTCTAACTATGGCTACACCTTC. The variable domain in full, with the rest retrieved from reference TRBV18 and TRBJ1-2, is NAGVMQNPRHLVRRRGQEARLRCSPMKGHSHVYWYRQLPEEGLKFMVYLQKENIIDESGMPKERFSAEFPKEGPSILRIQQVVRGDSAAYFCASSPRTGSNYGYTFGSGTRLTVV.

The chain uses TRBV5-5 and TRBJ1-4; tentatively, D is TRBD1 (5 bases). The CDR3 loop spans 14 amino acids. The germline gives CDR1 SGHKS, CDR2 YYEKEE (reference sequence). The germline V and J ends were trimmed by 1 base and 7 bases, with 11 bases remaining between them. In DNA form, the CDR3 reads TGTGCCAGCAGCTTGATCAGGGAGGGTGAAAAACTGTTTTTT. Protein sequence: CASSLIREGEKLFF.

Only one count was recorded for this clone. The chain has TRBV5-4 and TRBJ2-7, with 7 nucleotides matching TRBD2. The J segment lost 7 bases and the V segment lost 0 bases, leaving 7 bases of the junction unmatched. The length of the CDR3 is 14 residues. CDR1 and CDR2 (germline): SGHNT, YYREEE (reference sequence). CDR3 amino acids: CASSLELEGGEQYF. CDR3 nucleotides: TGTGCCAGCAGCTTGGAACTCGAGGGAGGGGAGCAGTACTTC.

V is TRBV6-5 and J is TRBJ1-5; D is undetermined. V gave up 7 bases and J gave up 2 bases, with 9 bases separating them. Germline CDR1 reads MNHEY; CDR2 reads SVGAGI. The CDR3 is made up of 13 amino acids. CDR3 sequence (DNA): TGTGCCAGCACGGCAGGTGGCAATCAGCCCCAGCATTTT. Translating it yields CASTAGGNQPQHF.

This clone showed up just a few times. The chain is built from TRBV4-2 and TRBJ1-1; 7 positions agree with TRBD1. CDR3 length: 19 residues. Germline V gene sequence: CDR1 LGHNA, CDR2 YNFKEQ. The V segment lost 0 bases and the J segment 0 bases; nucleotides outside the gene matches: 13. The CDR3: CASSQDSQGGYYLNTEAFF. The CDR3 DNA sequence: TGTGCCAGCAGCCAAGATAGCCAAGGGGGCTACTACTTGAACACTGAAGCTTTCTTT.

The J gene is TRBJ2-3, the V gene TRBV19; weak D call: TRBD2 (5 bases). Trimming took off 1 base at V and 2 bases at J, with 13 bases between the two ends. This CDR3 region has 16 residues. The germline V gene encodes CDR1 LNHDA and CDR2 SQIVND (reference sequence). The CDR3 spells CASSIGPDWATDTQYF. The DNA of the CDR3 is TGTGCCAGTAGTATAGGCCCGGACTGGGCCACAGATACGCAGTATTTT.

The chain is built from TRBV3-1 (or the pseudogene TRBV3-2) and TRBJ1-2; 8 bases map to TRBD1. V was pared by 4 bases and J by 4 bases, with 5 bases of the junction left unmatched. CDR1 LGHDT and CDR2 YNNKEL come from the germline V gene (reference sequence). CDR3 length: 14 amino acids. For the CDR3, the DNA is TGTGCCAGCAGCCCCGGACAGGGTGCCTATGGCTACACCTTC. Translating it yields CASSPGQGAYGYTF.

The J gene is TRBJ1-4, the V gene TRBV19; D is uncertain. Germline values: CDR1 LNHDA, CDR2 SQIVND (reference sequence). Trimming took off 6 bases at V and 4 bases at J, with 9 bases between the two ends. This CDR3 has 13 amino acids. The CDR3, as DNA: TGTGCCAGTAGCCCCCCGGGTAATGAAAAACTGTTTTTT. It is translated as CASSPPGNEKLFF. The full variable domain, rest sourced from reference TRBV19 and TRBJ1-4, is DGGITQSPKYLFRKEGQNVTLSCEQNLNHDAMYWYRQDPGQGLRLIYYSQIVNDFQKGDIAEGYSVSREKKESFPLTVTSAQKNPTAFYLCASSPPGNEKLFFGSGTQLSVL.

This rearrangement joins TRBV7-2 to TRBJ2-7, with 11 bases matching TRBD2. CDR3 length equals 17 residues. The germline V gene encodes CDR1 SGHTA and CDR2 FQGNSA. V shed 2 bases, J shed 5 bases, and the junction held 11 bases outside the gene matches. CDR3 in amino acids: CASSLFSPASGGNEQYF. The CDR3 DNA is TGTGCCAGCAGCTTATTCTCACCCGCTAGCGGGGGGAACGAGCAGTACTTC.

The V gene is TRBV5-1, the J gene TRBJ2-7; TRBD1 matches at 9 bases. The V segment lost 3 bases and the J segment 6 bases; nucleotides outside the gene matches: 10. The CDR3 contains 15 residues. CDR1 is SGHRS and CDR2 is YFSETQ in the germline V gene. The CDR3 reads CASSSRQGGLSEQYF. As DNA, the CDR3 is TGCGCCAGCAGCTCCCGACAGGGGGGGTTAAGCGAGCAGTACTTC.

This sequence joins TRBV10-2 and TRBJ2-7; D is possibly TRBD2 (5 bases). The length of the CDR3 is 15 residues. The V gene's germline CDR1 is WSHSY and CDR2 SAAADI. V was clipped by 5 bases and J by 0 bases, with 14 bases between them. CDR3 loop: CASSRKRESSYEQYF. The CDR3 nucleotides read TGCGCCAGCAGTCGTAAGAGGGAGAGCTCCTACGAGCAGTACTTC.

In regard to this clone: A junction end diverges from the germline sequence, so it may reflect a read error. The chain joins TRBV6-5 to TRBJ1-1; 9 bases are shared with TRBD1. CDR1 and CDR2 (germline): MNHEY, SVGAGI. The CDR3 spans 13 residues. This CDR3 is CASSPRDREVPTF. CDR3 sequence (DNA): TGTGCCAGCAGTCCCCGGGACAGGGAAGTGCCGACCTTT.

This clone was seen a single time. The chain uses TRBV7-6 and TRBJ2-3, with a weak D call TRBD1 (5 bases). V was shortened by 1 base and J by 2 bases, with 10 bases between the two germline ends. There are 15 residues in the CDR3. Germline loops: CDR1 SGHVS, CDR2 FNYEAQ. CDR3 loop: CASSLVQGTTDTQYF. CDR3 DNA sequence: TGTGCCAGCAGCTTAGTGCAGGGAACCACAGATACGCAGTATTTT. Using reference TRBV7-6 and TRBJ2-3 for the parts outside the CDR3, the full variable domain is GAGVSQSPRYKVTKRGQDVALRCDPISGHVSLYWYRQALGQGPEFLTYFNYEAQQDKSGLPNDRFSAERPEGSISTLTIQRTEQRDSAMYRCASSLVQGTTDTQYFGPGTRLTVL.

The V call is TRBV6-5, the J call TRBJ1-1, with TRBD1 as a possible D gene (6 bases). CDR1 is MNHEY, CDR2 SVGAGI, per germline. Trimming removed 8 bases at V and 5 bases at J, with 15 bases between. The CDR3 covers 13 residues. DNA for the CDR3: TGTGCCAGCGCCCTACAGGGACGTACTGAAGCTTTCTTT. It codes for CASALQGRTEAFF.

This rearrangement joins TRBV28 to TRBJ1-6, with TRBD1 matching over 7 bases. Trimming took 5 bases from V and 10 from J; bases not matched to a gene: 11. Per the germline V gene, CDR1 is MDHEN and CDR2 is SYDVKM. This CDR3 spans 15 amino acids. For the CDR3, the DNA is TGTGCCAGCAGTCCACTCAGGGGGAACGGGTCACCCCTCCACTTT. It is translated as CASSPLRGNGSPLHF.

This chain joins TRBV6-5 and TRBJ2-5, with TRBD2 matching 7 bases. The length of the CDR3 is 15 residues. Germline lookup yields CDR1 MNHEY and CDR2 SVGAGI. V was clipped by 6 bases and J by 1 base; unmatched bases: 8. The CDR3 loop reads CASSTSASSQETQYF. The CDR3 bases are TGTGCCAGCAGCACTAGCGCAAGCTCCCAAGAGACCCAGTACTTC.

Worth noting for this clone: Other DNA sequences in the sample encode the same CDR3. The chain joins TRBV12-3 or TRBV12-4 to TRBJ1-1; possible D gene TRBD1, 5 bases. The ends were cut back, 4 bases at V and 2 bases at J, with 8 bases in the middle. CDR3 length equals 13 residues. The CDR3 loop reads CASSSGLNTEAFF. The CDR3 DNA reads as TGTGCCAGCAGTTCGGGACTTAACACTGAAGCTTTCTTT.

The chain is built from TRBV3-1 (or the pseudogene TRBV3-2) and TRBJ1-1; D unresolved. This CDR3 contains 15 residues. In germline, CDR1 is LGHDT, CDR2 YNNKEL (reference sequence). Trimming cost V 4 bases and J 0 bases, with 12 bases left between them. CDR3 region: CASSPVPTMNTEAFF. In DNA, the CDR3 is TGTGCCAGCAGCCCAGTACCCACGATGAACACTGAAGCTTTCTTT.

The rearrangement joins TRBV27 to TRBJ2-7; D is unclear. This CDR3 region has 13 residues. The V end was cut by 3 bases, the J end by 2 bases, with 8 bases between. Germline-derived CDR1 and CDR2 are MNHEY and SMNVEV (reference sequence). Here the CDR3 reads CASSFGQTYEQYF. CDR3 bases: TGTGCCAGCAGTTTTGGGCAGACCTACGAGCAGTACTTC.